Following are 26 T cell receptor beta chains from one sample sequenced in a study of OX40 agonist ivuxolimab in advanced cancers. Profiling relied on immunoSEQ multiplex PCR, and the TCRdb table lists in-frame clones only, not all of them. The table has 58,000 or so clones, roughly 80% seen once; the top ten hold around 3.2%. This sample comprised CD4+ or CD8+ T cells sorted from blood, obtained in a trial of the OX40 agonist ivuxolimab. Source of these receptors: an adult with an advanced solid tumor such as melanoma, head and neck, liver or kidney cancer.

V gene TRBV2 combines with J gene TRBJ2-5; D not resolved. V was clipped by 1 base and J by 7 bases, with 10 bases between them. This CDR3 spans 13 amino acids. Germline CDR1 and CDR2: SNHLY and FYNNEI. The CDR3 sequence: CASSEETASTQYF. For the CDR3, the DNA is TGTGCCAGCAGTGAAGAGACGGCCTCGACCCAGTACTTC.

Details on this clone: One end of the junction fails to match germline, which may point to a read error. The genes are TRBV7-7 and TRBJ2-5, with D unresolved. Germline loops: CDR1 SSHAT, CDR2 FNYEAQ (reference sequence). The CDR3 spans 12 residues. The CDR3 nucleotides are TGTGCTAGCAGCTTAGATGGAGAGACCCAGTACTTC. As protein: CASSLDGETQYF.

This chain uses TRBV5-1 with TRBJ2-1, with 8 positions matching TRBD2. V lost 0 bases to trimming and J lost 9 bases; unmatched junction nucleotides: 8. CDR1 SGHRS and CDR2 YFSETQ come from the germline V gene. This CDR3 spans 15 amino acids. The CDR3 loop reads CASSLGRGGHPEQFF. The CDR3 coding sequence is TGCGCCAGCAGCTTGGGCCGGGGGGGCCACCCTGAGCAGTTCTTC.

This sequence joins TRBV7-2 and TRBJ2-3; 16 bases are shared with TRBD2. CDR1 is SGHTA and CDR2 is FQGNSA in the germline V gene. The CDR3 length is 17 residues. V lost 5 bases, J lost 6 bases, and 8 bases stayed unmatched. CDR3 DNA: TGTGCCAGCAGCGTAGGGACTAGCGGGGGGGCCGTGGATACGCAGTATTTT. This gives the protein CASSVGTSGGAVDTQYF.

CDR3 sequence: CASSSTGGDVLNGYTF. The CDR3 nucleotides read TGTGCCAGCAGTTCGACAGGGGGCGATGTCTTGAATGGCTACACCTTC. The V gene is TRBV6-5, the J gene TRBJ1-2, with 10 positions matching TRBD1. Germline CDR1 MNHEY, CDR2 SVGAGI. This CDR3 comprises 16 residues. J was trimmed by 6 bases and V by 4 bases; bases with no gene match: 11.

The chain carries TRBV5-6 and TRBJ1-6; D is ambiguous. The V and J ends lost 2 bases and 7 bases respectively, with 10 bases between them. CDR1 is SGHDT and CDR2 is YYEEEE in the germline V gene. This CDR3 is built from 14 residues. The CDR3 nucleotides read TGTGCCAGCAGCTTCTCGTCCGGAAATTCACCCCTCCACTTT. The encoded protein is CASSFSSGNSPLHF.

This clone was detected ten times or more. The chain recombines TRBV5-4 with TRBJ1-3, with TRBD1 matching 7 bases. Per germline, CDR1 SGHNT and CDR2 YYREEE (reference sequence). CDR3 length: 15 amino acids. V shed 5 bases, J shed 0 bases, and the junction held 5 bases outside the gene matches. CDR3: CASSSGQFSGNTIYF. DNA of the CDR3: TGTGCCAGCAGTTCGGGACAGTTCTCTGGAAACACCATATATTTT.

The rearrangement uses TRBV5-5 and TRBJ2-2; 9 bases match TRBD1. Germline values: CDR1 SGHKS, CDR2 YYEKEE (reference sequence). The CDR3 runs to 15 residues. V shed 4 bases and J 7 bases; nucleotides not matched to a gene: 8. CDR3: CASSDPQGAGGELFF. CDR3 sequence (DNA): TGTGCCAGCAGCGACCCACAGGGGGCCGGCGGGGAGCTGTTTTTT.

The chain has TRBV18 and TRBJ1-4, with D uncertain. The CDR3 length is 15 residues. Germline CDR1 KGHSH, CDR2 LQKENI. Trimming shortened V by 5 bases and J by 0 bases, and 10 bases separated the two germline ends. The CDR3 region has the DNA TGTGCCAGCTCAGCAAATACAGCAACTAATGAAAAACTGTTTTTT. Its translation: CASSANTATNEKLFF. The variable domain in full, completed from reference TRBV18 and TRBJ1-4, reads NAGVMQNPRHLVRRRGQEARLRCSPMKGHSHVYWYRQLPEEGLKFMVYLQKENIIDESGMPKERFSAEFPKEGPSILRIQQVVRGDSAAYFCASSANTATNEKLFFGSGTQLSVL.

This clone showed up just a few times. The CDR3 protein is CASSRGIVGGYTF. DNA of the CDR3: TGTGCCAGCAGCCGGGGCATCGTGGGGGGCTACACCTTC. This rearrangement joins TRBV7-2 to TRBJ1-2; D possibly corresponds to TRBD1 (5 bases). The V and J ends lost 5 bases and 8 bases respectively, with 15 bases between them. This CDR3 comprises 13 residues. The germline V gene has CDR1 SGHTA and CDR2 FQGNSA.

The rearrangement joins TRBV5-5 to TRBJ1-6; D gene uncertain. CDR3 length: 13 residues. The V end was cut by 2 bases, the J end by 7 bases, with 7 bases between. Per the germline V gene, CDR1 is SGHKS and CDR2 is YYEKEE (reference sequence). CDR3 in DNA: TGTGCCAGCAGCTTCGAGATCAATTCACCCCTCCACTTT. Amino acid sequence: CASSFEINSPLHF.

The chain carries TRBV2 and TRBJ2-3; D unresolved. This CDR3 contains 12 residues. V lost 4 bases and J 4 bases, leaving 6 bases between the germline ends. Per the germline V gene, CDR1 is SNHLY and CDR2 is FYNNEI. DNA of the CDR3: TGTGCCAGCAGTGGACTGGCAGATACGCAGTATTTT. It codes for CASSGLADTQYF. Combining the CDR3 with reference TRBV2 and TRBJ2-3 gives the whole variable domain EPEVTQTPSHQVTQMGQEVILRCVPISNHLYFYWYRQILGQKVEFLVSFYNNEISEKSEIFDDQFSVERPDGSNFTLKIRSTKLEDSAMYFCASSGLADTQYFGPGTRLTVL.

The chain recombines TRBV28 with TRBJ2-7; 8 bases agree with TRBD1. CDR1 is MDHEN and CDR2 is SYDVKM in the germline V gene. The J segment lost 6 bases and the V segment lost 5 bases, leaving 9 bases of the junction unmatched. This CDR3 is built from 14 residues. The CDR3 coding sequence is TGTGCCAGCAGTCTCGGGACAGGCCGTGGCGAGCAGTACTTC. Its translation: CASSLGTGRGEQYF.

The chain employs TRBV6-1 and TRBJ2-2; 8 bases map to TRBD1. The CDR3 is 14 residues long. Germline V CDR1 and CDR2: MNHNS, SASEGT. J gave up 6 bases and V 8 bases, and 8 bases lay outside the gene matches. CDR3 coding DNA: TGTGCCAGCGTCCCAGGGGGCCGTGCCGGGGAGCTGTTTTTT. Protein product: CASVPGGRAGELFF.

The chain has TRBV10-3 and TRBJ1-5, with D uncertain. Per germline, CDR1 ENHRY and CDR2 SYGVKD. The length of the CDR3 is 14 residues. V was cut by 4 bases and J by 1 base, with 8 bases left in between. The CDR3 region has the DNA TGTGCCATCAGTGGTTCTGAGAGCAATCAGCCCCAGCATTTT. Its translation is CAISGSESNQPQHF.

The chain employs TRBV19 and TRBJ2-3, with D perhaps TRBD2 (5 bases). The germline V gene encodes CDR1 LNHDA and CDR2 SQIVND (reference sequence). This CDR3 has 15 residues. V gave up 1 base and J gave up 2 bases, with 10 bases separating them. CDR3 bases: TGTGCCAGTAGTATAGGGACCGGGGACACAGATACGCAGTATTTT. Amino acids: CASSIGTGDTDTQYF.

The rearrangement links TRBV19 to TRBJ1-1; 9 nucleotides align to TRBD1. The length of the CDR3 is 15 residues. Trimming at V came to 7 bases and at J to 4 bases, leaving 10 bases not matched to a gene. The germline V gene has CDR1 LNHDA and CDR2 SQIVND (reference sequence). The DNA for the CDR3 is TGTGCCAGTATTCGGCCGGGACAGGGAGTCACTGAAGCTTTCTTT. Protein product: CASIRPGQGVTEAFF.

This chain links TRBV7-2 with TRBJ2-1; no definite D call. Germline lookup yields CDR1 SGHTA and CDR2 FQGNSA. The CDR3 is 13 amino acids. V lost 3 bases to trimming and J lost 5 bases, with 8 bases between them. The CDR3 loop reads CASSFGLNNEQFF. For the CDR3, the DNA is TGTGCCAGCAGCTTCGGGCTGAACAATGAGCAGTTCTTC.

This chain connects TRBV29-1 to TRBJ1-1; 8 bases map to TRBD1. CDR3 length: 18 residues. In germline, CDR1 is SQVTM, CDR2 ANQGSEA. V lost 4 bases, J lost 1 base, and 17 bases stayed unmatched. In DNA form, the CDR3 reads TGCAGCGTTGGATTCCTCCTCTCGCAGGGGGCCGAGAACACTGAAGCTTTCTTT. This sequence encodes CSVGFLLSQGAENTEAFF.

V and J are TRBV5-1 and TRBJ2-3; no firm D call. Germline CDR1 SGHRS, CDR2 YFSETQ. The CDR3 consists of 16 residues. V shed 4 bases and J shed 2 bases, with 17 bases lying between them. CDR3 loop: CASSVRLGPPTDTQYF. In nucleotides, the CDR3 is TGCGCCAGCAGCGTACGTCTCGGGCCTCCCACAGATACGCAGTATTTT.

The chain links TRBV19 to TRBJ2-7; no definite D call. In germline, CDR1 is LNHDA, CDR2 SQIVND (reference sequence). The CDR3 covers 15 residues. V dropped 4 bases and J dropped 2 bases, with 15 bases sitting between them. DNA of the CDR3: TGTGCCAGTAGTACCGAGAAAGGAGTAACCTACGAGCAGTACTTC. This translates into CASSTEKGVTYEQYF.

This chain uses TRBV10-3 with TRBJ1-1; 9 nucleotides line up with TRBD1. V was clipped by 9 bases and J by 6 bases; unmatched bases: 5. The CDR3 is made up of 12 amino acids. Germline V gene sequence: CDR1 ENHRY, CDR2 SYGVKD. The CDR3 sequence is CAMSGQGSEAFF. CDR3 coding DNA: TGTGCCATGTCGGGACAGGGCTCTGAAGCTTTCTTT.

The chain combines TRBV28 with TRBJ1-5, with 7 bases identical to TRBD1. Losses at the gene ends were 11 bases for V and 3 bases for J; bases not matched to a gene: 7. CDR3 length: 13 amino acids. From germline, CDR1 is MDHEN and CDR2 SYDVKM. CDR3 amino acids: CAGGTAPNQPQHF. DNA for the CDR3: TGTGCCGGGGGGACAGCTCCCAATCAGCCCCAGCATTTT.

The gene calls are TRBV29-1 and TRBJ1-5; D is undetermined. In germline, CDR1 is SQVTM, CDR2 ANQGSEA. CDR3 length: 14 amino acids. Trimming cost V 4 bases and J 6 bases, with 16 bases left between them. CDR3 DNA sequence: TGCAGCGTTGGGCAGTCTCAAGGAGGTCAGCCCCAGCATTTT. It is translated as CSVGQSQGGQPQHF.

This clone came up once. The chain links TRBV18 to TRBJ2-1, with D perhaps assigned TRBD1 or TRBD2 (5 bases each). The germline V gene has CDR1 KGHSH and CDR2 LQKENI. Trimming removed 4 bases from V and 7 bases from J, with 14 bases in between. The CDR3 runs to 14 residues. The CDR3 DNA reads TGTGCCAGCTCACAAACCACCGAGGGGAATGAGCAGTTCTTC. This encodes CASSQTTEGNEQFF.

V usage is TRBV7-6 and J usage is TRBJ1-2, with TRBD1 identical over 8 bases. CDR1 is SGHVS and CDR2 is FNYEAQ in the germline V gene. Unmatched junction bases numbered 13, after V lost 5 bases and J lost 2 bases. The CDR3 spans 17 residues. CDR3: CASSPNRGGRLNYGYTF. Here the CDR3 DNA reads TGTGCCAGCAGCCCAAACAGGGGGGGGCGTTTGAACTATGGCTACACCTTC.